The sequence of this T cell receptor beta chain was determined in a study of monozygotic twins with inflammatory bowel disease. Note on this clonotype: Its antigen remains unknown.

Using eight separate reactions per sample, the authors generated cDNA. Researchers used template switching to add UMIs featuring a 6-nucleotide sample barcode. TCRdb reworked the 5' RACE reads into one entry per CDR3 protein, no DNA. The sample shows about 210,000 distinct CDR3 sequences, and roughly 1.5% sits with its ten largest clones. The germline gives CDR1 SGHRS, CDR2 YFSETQ. The CDR3 is 16 amino acids. For every donor, one blood sample of approximately 2.6 ml was drawn. General study results and limits: No distinction between different T cell subtypes was possible.

The material sequenced was blood. The chain combines TRBV5-1 with TRBJ1-1; the TCRdb D gene call, TRBD1, has no DNA to confirm it. The receptor's source is a human donor with ulcerative colitis or Crohn's disease, or a healthy co-twin of an affected twin (not recorded which). The CDR3 spells CASSGGAKVMNTEAFF.